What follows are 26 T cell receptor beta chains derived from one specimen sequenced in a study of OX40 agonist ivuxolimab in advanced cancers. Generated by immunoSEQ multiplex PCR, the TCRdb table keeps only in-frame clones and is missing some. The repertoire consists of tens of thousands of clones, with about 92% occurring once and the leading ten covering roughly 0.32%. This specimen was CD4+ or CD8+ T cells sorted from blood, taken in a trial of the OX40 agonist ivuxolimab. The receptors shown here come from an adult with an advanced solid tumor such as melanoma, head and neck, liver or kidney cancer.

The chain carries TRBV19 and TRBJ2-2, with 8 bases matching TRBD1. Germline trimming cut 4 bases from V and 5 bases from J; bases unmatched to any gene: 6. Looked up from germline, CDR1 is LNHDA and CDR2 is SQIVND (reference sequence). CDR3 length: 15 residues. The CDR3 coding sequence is TGTGCCAGTAGTAATTCAGGGGGCAGGACCGGGGAGCTGTTTTTT. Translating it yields CASSNSGGRTGELFF. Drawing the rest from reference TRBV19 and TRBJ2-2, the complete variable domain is DGGITQSPKYLFRKEGQNVTLSCEQNLNHDAMYWYRQDPGQGLRLIYYSQIVNDFQKGDIAEGYSVSREKKESFPLTVTSAQKNPTAFYLCASSNSGGRTGELFFGEGSRLTVL.

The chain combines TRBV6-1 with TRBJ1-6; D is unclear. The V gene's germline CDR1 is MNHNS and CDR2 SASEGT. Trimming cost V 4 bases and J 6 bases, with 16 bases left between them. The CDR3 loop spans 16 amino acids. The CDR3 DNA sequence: TGTGCCAGCAGTGCGCTCCTGAGGCCCGTTAATTCACCCCTCCACTTT. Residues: CASSALLRPVNSPLHF.

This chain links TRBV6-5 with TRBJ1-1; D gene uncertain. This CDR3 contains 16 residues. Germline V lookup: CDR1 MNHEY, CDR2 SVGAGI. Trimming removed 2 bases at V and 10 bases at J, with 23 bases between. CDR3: CASSYQEGGSKLAAFF. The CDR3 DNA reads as TGTGCCAGCAGTTACCAAGAAGGAGGGTCCAAGCTCGCAGCTTTCTTT.

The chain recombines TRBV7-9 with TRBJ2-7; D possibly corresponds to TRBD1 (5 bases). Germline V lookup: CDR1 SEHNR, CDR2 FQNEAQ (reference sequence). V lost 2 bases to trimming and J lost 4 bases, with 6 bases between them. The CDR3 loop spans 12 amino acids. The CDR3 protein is CASSLQGYEQYV. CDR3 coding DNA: TGTGCCAGCAGCTTACAGGGTTACGAGCAGTACGTC.

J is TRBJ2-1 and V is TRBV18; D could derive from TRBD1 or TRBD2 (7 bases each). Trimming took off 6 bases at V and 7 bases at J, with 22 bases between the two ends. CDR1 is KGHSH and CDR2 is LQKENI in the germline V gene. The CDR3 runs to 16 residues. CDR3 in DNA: TGTGCCAGCTCCCCTCAGGGGGGGAGGAATTCAAATGAGCAGTTCTTC. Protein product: CASSPQGGRNSNEQFF.

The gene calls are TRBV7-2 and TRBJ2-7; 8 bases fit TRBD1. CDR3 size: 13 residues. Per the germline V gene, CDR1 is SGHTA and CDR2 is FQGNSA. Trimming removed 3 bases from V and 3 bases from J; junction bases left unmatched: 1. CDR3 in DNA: TGTGCCAGCAGCTTTGGGACAGGCTACGAGCAGTACTTC. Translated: CASSFGTGYEQYF. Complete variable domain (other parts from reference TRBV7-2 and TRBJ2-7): GAGVSQSPSNKVTEKGKDVELRCDPISGHTALYWYRQSLGQGLEFLIYFQGNSAPDKSGLPSDRFSAERTGGSVSTLTIQRTQQEDSAVYLCASSFGTGYEQYFGPGTRLTVT.

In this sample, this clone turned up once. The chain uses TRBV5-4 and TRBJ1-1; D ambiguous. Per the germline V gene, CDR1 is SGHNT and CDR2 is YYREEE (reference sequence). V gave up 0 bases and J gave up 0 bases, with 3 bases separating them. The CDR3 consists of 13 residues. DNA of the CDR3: TGTGCCAGCAGCTTGGATCTGAACACTGAAGCTTTCTTT. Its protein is CASSLDLNTEAFF.

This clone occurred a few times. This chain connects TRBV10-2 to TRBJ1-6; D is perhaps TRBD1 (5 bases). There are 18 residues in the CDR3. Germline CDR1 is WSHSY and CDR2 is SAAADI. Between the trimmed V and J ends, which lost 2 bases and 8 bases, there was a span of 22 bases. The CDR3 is CASSEPTGTGHEDSPLHF. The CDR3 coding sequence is TGCGCCAGCAGTGAGCCGACCGGGACCGGACATGAGGATTCACCCCTCCACTTT.

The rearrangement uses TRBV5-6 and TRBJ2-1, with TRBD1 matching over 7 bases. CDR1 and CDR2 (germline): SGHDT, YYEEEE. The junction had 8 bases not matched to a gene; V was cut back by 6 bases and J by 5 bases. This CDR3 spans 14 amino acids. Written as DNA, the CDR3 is TGTGCCAGCACCCGGACAGGCCAAGACAATGAGCAGTTCTTC. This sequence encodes CASTRTGQDNEQFF. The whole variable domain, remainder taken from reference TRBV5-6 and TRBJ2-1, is DAGVTQSPTHLIKTRGQQVTLRCSPKSGHDTVSWYQQALGQGPQFIFQYYEEEERQRGNFPDRFSGHQFPNYSSELNVNALLLGDSALYLCASTRTGQDNEQFFGPGTRLTVL.

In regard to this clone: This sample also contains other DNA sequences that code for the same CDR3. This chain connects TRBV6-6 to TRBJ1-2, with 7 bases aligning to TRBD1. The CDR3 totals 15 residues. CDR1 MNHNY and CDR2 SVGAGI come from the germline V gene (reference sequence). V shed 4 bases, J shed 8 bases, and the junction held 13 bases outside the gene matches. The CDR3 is CASSSTGRRRSGYTF. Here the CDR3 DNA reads TGTGCCAGCAGTTCGACAGGGAGAAGGCGGAGCGGCTACACCTTC.

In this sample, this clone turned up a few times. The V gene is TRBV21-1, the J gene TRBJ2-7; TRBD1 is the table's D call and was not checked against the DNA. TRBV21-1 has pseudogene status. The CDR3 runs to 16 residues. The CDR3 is CASSKDGTGGTYEQYV. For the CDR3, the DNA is TGTGCCAGCAGCAAAGATGGGACAGGGGGGACCTACGAGCAGTACGTC.

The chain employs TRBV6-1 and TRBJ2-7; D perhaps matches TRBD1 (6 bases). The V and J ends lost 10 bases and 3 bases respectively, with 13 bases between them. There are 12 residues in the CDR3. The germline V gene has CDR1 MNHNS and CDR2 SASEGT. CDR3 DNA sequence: TGTGCCATCGCCCAAGGGGGCTACGAGCAGTACGTC. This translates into CAIAQGGYEQYV.

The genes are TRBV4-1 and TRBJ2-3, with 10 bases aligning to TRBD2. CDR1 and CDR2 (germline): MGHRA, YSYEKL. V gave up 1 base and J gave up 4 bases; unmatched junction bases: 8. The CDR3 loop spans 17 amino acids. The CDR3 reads CASSQVWGSGGPDTQYF. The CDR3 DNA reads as TGCGCCAGCAGCCAAGTTTGGGGTAGCGGGGGGCCAGATACGCAGTATTTT.

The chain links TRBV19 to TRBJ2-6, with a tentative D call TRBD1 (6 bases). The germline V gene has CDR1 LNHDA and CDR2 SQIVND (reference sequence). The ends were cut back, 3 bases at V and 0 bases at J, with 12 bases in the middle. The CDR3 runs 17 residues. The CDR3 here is CASSIPGAPSGANVLTF. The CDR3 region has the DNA TGTGCCAGTAGTATCCCAGGGGCACCCTCTGGGGCCAACGTCCTGACTTTC.

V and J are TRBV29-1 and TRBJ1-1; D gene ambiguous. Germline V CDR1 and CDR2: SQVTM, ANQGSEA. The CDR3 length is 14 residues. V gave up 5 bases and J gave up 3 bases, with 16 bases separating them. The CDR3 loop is CSVRRDEGHTEAFF. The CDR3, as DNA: TGCAGCGTTCGGAGGGATGAAGGGCACACTGAAGCTTTCTTT.

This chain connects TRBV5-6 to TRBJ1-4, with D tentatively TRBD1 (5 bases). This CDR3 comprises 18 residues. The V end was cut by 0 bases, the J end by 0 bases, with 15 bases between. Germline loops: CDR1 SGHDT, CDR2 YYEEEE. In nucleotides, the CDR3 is TGTGCCAGCAGCTTGGATGGGGGAGAGGGCGCAACTAATGAAAAACTGTTTTTT. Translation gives CASSLDGGEGATNEKLFF.

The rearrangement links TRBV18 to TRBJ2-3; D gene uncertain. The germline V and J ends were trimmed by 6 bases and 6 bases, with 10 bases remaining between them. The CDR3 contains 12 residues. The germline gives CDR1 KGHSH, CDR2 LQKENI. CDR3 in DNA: TGTGCCAGCTCGGTCTCGGAGGATACGCAGTATTTT. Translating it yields CASSVSEDTQYF.

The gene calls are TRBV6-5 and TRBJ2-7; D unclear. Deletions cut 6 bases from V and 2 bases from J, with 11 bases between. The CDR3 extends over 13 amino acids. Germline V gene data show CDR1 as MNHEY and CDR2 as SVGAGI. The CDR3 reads CASSELSPYEQYV. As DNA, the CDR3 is TGTGCCAGCAGCGAACTCTCGCCCTACGAGCAGTACGTC.

CDR3 sequence reads: CASSRGADDNSPLHF. CDR3 in DNA: TGTGCCAGTAGTAGAGGGGCAGATGATAATTCACCCCTCCACTTT. J is TRBJ1-6 and V is TRBV19; tentative D call: TRBD1 (5 bases). The V gene's germline CDR1 is LNHDA and CDR2 SQIVND (reference sequence). This CDR3 is built from 15 residues. V was shortened by 4 bases and J by 5 bases, with 12 bases between the two germline ends.

CDR3 region: CASSVSGQGTDTQYF. CDR3 sequence (DNA): TGTGCCAGCAGTGTATCAGGACAGGGGACAGATACGCAGTATTTT. V gene TRBV6-4 combines with J gene TRBJ2-3, with TRBD1 matching 9 bases. CDR1 is MRHNA and CDR2 is SNTAGT in the germline V gene. The CDR3 is 15 amino acids. Losses at the gene ends were 4 bases for V and 3 bases for J; bases not matched to a gene: 5.

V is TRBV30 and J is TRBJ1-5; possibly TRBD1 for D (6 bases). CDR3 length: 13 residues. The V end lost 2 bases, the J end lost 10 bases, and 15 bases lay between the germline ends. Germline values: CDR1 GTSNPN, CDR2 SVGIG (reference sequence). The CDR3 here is CAWSKTGFRPQHF. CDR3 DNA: TGTGCCTGGAGTAAGACAGGCTTTCGACCCCAGCATTTT.

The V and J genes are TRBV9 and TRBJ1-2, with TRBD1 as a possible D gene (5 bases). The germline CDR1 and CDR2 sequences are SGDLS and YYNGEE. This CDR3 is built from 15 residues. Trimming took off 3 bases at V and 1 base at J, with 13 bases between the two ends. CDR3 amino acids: CASSDTDTFNYGYTF. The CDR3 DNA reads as TGTGCCAGCAGCGATACGGACACCTTTAACTATGGCTACACCTTC. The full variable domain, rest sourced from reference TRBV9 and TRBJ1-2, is DSGVTQTPKHLITATGQRVTLRCSPRSGDLSVYWYQQSLDQGLQFLIQYYNGEERAKGNILERFSAQQFPDLHSELNLSSLELGDSALYFCASSDTDTFNYGYTFGSGTRLTVV.

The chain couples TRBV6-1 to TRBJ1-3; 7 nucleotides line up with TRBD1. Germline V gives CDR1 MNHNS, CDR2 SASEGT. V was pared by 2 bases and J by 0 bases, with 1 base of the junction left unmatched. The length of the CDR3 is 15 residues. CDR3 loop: CASSENRGSGNTIYF. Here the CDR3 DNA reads TGTGCCAGCAGTGAAAACAGGGGCTCTGGAAACACCATATATTTT.

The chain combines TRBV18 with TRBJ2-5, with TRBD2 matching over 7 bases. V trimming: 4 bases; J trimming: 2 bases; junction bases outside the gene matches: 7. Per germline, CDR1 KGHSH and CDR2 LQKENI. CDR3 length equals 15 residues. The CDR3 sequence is CASSRLTSRQETQYF. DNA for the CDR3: TGTGCCAGCTCACGCTTGACTAGCCGGCAAGAGACCCAGTACTTC.

This chain's CDR3 is CASSTPDIGNTEAFF. The CDR3 region has the DNA TGTGCCAGCAGTACCCCGGACATCGGGAACACTGAAGCTTTCTTT. The chain is built from TRBV2 and TRBJ1-1, with D perhaps TRBD1 (5 bases). The CDR3 extends over 15 amino acids. The ends were cut back, 5 bases at V and 1 base at J, with 14 bases in the middle. Germline values: CDR1 SNHLY, CDR2 FYNNEI. Combining the CDR3 with reference TRBV2 and TRBJ1-1 gives the whole variable domain EPEVTQTPSHQVTQMGQEVILRCVPISNHLYFYWYRQILGQKVEFLVSFYNNEISEKSEIFDDQFSVERPDGSNFTLKIRSTKLEDSAMYFCASSTPDIGNTEAFFGQGTRLTVV.

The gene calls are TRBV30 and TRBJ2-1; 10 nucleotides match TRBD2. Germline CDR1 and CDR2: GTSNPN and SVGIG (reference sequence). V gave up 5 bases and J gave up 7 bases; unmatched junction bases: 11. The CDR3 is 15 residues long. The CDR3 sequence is CAWGPPAGGLNEQFF. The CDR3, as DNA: TGTGCCTGGGGGCCCCCAGCGGGGGGGCTGAATGAGCAGTTCTTC.